This T cell receptor beta chain was observed in a study of blood T cell repertoires in COVID-19. V shed 3 bases and J shed 7 bases, with 15 bases lying between them. Germline CDR1 and CDR2: DFQATT and SNEGSKA (reference sequence). This CDR3 region has 14 residues. Generated by immunoSEQ multiplex PCR, the TCRdb table keeps only in-frame clones and is missing some. Of over 10,000 clones listed, approximately 90% are singletons. The gene calls are TRBV20-1 and TRBJ2-2, with D possibly being TRBD1 (7 bases). Source material: peripheral blood. The TCR sequence derives from a human donor in a cohort sampled during active COVID-19. As DNA, the CDR3 is TGCAGTGCTAGTGGAACAGGGGAGGTCGGGGAGCTGTTTTTT. Translation gives CSASGTGEVGELFF.